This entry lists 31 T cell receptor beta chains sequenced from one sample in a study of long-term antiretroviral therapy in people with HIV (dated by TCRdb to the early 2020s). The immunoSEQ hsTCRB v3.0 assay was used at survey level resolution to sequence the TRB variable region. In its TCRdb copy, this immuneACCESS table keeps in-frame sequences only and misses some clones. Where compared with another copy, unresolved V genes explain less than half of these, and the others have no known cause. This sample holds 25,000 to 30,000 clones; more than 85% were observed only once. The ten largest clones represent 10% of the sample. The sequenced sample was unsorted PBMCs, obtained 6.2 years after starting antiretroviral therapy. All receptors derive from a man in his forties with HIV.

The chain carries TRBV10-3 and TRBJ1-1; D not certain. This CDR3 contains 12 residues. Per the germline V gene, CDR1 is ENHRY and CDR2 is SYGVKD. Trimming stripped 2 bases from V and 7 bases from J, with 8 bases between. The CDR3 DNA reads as TGTGCCATCAGTGAGGCCCGAATTGAAGCTTTCTTT. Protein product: CAISEARIEAFF.

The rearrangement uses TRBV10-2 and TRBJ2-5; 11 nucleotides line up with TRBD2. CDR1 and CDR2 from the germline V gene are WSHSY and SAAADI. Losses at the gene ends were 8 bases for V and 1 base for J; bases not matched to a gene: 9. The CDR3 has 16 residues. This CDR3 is CASGTGLAGGQETQYF. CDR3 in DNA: TGCGCCAGCGGGACGGGGCTAGCGGGGGGCCAAGAGACCCAGTACTTC.

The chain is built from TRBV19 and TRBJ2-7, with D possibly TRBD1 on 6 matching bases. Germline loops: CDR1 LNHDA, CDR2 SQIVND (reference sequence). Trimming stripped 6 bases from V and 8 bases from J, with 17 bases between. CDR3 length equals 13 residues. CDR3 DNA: TGTGCCAGTAGCCCAGGACAGCCGCAGAAGCAGTACTTC. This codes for CASSPGQPQKQYF.

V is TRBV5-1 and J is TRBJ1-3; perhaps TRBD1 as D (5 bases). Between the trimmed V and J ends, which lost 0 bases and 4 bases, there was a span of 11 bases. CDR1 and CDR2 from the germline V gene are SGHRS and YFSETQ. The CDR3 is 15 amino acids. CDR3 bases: TGCGCCAGCAGCTTGGATGGGGGGTACGGAAACACCATATATTTT. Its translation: CASSLDGGYGNTIYF. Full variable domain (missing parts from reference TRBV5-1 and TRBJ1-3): KAGVTQTPRYLIKTRGQQVTLSCSPISGHRSVSWYQQTPGQGLQFLFEYFSETQRNKGNFPGRFSGRQFSNSRSEMNVSTLELGDSALYLCASSLDGGYGNTIYFGEGSWLTVV.

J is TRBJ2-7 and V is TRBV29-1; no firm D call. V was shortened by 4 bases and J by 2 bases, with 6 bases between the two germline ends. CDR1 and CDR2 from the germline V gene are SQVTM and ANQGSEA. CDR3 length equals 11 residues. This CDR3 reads CSVGSAYEQYF. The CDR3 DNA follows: TGCAGCGTTGGAAGTGCCTACGAGCAGTACTTC.

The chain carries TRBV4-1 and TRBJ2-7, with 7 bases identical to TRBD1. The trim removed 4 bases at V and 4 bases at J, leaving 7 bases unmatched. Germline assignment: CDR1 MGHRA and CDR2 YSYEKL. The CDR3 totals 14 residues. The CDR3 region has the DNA TGCGCCAGCAGCCGCTCGGGACAGCAGTACGAGCAGTACTTC. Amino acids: CASSRSGQQYEQYF.

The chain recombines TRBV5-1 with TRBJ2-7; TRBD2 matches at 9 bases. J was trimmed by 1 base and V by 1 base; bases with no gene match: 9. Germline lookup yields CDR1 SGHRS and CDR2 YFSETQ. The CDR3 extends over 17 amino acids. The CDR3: CASSLTLAGSSSYEQYF. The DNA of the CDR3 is TGCGCCAGCAGCTTGACGCTAGCGGGAAGCTCTTCCTACGAGCAGTACTTC.

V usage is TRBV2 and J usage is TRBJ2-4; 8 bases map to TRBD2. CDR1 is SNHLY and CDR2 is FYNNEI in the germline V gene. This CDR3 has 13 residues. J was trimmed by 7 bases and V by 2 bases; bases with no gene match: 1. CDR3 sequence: CASSEREGNIQYF. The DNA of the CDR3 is TGTGCCAGCAGTGAACGGGAGGGTAACATTCAGTACTTC.

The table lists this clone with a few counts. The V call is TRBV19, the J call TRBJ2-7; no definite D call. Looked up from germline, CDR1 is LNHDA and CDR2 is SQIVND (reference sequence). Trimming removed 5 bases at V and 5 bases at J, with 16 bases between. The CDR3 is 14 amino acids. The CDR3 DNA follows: TGTGCCAGTAGTCCCTTTTTGGGATCCGACGAGCAGTACTTC. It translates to CASSPFLGSDEQYF.

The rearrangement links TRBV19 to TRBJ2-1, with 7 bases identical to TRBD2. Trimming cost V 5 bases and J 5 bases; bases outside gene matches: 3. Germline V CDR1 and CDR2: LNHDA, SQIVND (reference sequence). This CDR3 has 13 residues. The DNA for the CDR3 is TGTGCCAGTAGTCGGCTAGCGGACAATGAGCAGTTCTTC. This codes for CASSRLADNEQFF.

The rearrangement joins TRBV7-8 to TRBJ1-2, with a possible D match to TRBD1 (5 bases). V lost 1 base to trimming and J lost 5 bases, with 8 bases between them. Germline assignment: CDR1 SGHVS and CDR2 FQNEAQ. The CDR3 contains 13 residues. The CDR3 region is CASSLGGAYGYTF. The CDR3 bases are TGTGCCAGCAGCTTAGGAGGGGCGTATGGCTACACCTTC.

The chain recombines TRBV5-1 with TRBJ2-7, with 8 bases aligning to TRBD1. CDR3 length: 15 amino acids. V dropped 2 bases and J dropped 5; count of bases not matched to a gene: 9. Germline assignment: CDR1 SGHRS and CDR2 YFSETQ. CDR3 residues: CASSFAGQAANEQYF. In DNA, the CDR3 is TGCGCCAGCAGCTTTGCGGGACAGGCAGCCAACGAGCAGTACTTC.

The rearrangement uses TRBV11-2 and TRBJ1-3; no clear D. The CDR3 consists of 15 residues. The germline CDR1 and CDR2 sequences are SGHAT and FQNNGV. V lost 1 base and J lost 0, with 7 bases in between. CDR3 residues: CASSLGGYSGNTIYF. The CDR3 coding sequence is TGTGCCAGCAGCTTAGGCGGCTACTCTGGAAACACCATATATTTT. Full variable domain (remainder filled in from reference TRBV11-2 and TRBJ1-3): EAGVAQSPRYKIIEKRQSVAFWCNPISGHATLYWYQQILGQGPKLLIQFQNNGVVDDSQLPKDRFSAERLKGVDSTLKIQPAKLEDSAVYLCASSLGGYSGNTIYFGEGSWLTVV.

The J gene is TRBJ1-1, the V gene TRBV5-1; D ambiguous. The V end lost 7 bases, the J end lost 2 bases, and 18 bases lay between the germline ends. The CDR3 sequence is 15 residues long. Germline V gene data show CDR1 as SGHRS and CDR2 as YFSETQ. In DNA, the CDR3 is TGCGCCAGCTCTGGAGGCAGCCCACTTAACACTGAAGCTTTCTTT. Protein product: CASSGGSPLNTEAFF.

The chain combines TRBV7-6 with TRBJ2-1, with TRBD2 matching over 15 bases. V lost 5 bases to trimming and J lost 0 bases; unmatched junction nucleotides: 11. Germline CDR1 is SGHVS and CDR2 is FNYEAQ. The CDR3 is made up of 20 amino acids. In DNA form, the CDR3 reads TGTGCCAGCAGCAACGGTGGGACTAGCGGGGGGAAGAGCTCCTACAATGAGCAGTTCTTC. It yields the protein CASSNGGTSGGKSSYNEQFF.

The DNA of the CDR3 is TGCGCCAGCAGCCAAGGACAGGGGGCGCCCTACGAGCAGTACTTC. Translated, it gives CASSQGQGAPYEQYF. This sequence joins TRBV4-1 and TRBJ2-7; the match to TRBD1 covers 10 bases. J was trimmed by 2 bases and V by 1 base; bases with no gene match: 2. The CDR3 loop spans 15 amino acids. The germline V gene encodes CDR1 MGHRA and CDR2 YSYEKL.

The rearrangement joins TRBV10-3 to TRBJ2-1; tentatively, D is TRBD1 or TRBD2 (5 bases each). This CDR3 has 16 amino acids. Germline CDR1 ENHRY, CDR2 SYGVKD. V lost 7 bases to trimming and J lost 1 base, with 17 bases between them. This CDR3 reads CAITGTGGSSYNEQFF. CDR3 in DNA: TGTGCCATCACCGGGACGGGCGGTTCTTCCTACAATGAGCAGTTCTTC.

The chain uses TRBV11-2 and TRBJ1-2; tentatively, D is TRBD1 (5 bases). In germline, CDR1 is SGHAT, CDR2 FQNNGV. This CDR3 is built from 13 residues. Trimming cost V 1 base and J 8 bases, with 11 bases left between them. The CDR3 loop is CASSLVQQGGYTF. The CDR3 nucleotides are TGTGCCAGCAGCTTAGTTCAGCAGGGCGGCTACACCTTC.

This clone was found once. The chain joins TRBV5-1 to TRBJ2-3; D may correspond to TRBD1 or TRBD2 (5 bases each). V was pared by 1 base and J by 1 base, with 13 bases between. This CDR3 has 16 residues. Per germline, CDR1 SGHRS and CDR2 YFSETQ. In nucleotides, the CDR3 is TGCGCCAGCAGCTTGTTTTCAGGGACGGGCACAGATACGCAGTATTTT. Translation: CASSLFSGTGTDTQYF.

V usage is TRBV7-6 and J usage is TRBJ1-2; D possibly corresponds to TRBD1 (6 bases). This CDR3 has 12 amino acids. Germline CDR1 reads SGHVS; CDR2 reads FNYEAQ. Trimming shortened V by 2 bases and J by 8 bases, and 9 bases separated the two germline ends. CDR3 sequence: CASSLTGFGYTF. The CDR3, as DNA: TGTGCCAGCAGCTTAACAGGGTTCGGCTACACCTTC.

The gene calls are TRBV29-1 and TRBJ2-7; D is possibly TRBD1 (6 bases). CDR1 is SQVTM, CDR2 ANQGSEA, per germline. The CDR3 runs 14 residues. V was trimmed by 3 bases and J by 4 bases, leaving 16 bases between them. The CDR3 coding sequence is TGCAGCGTTGAGCTGGACGGCAGGGGTTACGAGCAGTACTTC. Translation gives CSVELDGRGYEQYF.

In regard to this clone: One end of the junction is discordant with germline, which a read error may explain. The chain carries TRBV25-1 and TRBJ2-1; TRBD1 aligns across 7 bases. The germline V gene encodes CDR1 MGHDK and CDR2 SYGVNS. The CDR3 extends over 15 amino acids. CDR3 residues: CATSLTGSPYNEQFF. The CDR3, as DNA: TGTGCCACCAGTTTGACAGGGAGTCCCTACAATGAGCAGTTCTTC.

CDR3 protein: CASSLVQGNGYTF. Written as DNA, the CDR3 is TGTGCCAGCAGCCTGGTTCAGGGGAATGGCTACACCTTC. This chain joins TRBV6-1 and TRBJ1-2, with TRBD1 as a possible D gene (6 bases). Trimming stripped 6 bases from V and 6 bases from J, with 14 bases between. The CDR3 has 13 amino acids. The V gene's germline CDR1 is MNHNS and CDR2 SASEGT.

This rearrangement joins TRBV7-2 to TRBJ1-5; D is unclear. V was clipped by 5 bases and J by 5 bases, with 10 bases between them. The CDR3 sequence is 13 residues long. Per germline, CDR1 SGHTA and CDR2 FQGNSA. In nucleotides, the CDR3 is TGTGCCAGCAGCCATACCGTAGATCAGCCCCAGCATTTT. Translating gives CASSHTVDQPQHF.

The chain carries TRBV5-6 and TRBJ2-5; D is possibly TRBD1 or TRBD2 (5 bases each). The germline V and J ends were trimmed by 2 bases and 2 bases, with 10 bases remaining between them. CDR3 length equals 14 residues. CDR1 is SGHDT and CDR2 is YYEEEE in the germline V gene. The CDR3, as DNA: TGTGCCAGCAGCTTAAGGGGAGCGCAAGAGACCCAGTACTTC. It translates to CASSLRGAQETQYF.

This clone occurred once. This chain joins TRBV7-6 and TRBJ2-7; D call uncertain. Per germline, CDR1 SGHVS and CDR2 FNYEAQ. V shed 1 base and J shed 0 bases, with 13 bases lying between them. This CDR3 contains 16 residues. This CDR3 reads CASSLGAGGSSYEQYF. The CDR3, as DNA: TGTGCCAGCAGCTTAGGGGCTGGCGGCTCCTCCTACGAGCAGTACTTC.

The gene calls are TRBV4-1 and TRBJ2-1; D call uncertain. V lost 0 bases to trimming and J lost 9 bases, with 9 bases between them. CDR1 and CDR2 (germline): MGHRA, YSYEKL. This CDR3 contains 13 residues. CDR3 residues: CASSQEIRLEQFF. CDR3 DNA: TGCGCCAGCAGCCAAGAAATAAGGCTTGAGCAGTTCTTC.

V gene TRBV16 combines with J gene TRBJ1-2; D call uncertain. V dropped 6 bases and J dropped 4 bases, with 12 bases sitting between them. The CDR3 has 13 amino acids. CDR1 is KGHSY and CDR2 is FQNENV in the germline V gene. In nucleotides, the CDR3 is TGTGCCAGCAGTCAGGACGGCCTCTATGGCTACACCTTC. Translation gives CASSQDGLYGYTF.

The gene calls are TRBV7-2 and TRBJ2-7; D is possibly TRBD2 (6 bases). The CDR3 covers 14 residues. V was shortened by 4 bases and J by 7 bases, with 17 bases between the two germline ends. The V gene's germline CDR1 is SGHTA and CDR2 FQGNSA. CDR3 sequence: CASSWRVAEGEQYF. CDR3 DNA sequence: TGTGCCAGCAGCTGGAGGGTAGCGGAAGGGGAGCAGTACTTC. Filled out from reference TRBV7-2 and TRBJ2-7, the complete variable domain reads GAGVSQSPSNKVTEKGKDVELRCDPISGHTALYWYRQSLGQGLEFLIYFQGNSAPDKSGLPSDRFSAERTGGSVSTLTIQRTQQEDSAVYLCASSWRVAEGEQYFGPGTRLTVT.

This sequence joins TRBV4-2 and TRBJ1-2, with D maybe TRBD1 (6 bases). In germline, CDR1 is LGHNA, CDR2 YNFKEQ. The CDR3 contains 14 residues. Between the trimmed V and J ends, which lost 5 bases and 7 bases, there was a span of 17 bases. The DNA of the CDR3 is TGTGCCAGCAGCAAACTGGGGGGGCGCGTTGGCTACACCTTC. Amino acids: CASSKLGGRVGYTF.

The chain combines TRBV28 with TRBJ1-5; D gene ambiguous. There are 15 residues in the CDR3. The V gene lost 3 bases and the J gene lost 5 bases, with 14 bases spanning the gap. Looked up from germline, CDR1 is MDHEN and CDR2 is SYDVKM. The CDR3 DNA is TGTGCCAGCAGTTTCATCGCCGGGGTCGATCAGCCCCAGCATTTT. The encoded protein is CASSFIAGVDQPQHF.